The 6 T cell receptor beta chains below come from one sample, sequenced in a study of spatial heterogeneity in lung cancer. Time point in this sample: sample taken at primary tumor resection. Unsorted whole RNA of tumor, nontumor lung or frozen PBMC was sequenced. TCRdb redid the calling of the 5' RACE reads with MiXCR, one entry per CDR3 protein. The sample yields some 250 distinct CDR3 sequences, 40% to 60% seen once. The sample in question was PBMCs, obtained at surgery. The receptors shown here come from a male donor with early-stage non-small cell lung cancer.

Details on this clonotype: For a library built for alpha chains, this beta chain is a stray read; little rests on its size. The chain employs TRBV10-1 and TRBJ2-2, with TRBD1 identical over 8 bases. The CDR3 length is 14 residues. Germline V gene sequence: CDR1 WNHNN, CDR2 SYGVQD (reference sequence). The V and J ends lost 3 bases and 5 bases, in that order; junction bases with no gene match: 2. This chain's CDR3 is CASSDQGATGELFF. For the CDR3, the DNA is TGCGCCAGCAGTGATCAGGGGGCGACCGGGGAGCTGTTTTTT.

Turning to this clonotype: This beta chain lies outside the target of a library built for alpha chains; its clone size means little. This sequence joins TRBV10-3 and TRBJ2-1; 8 nucleotides match TRBD2. The CDR3 totals 15 residues. V trimming: 1 base; J trimming: 9 bases; junction bases outside the gene matches: 8. Germline lookup yields CDR1 ENHRY and CDR2 SYGVKD. CDR3 in DNA: TGTGCCATCAGTGAGTTGGACATCGGGAGGGGTGAGCAGTTCTTC. Amino acids: CAISELDIGRGEQFF.

Comment on this clonotype: The size of this beta chain means little, since it is a stray read in a library made for alpha chains. The chain links TRBV5-6 to TRBJ1-1, with D possibly TRBD1 on 5 matching bases. V lost 4 bases and J lost 0, with 16 bases in between. CDR1 and CDR2 (germline): SGHDT, YYEEEE. CDR3 size: 16 residues. This chain's CDR3 is CASSPTDSLMNTEAFF. The CDR3 DNA reads TGTGCCAGCAGCCCTACCGACAGTTTGATGAACACTGAAGCTTTCTTT.

As to this clonotype: This beta chain is an unintended read in a library built for alpha chains; its size means little. The chain is built from TRBV7-9 and TRBJ2-7; D not certain. The CDR3 is 15 residues long. Germline V gene lookup returns CDR1 SEHNR and CDR2 FQNEAQ (reference sequence). Deletions cut 1 base from V and 2 bases from J, with 12 bases between. The CDR3 nucleotides are TGTGCCAGCAGCTTAGGTAACCAGGAACCCTACGAGCAGTACTTC. This codes for CASSLGNQEPYEQYF. Based on the CDR3 plus reference TRBV7-9 and TRBJ2-7, the full variable domain is DTGVSQNPRHKITKRGQNVTFRCDPISEHNRLYWYRQTLGQGPEFLTYFQNEAQLEKSRLLSDRFSAERPKGSFSTLEIQRTEQGDSAMYLCASSLGNQEPYEQYFGPGTRLTVT.

Worth noting for this clonotype: Found in a library prepared for alpha chains, this beta chain is an off-target read, and its abundance has little meaning. The chain has TRBV5-4 and TRBJ2-3; maybe TRBD1 (5 bases). The CDR3 consists of 15 residues. V lost 0 bases and J lost 3, with 11 bases in between. From germline, CDR1 is SGHNT and CDR2 YYREEE (reference sequence). Written as DNA, the CDR3 is TGTGCCAGCAGCTTGGAAGGGGCCAATACAGATACGCAGTATTTT. It yields the protein CASSLEGANTDTQYF. The variable domain in full, with the rest retrieved from reference TRBV5-4 and TRBJ2-3, is ETGVTQSPTHLIKTRGQQVTLRCSSQSGHNTVSWYQQALGQGPQFIFQYYREEENGRGNFPPRFSGLQFPNYSSELNVNALELDDSALYLCASSLEGANTDTQYFGPGTRLTVL.

Within the sample, this clonotype is hyperexpanded (1% or more). Found in a library prepared for alpha chains, this beta chain is an off-target read, and its abundance has little meaning. The rearrangement uses TRBV7-2 and TRBJ1-4, with 8 bases fitting TRBD1. The CDR3 spans 14 residues. With 4 bases clipped from V and 8 bases from J, the junction kept 6 bases outside the gene matches. Germline CDR1 and CDR2: SGHTA and FQGNSA. CDR3 sequence: CASSSGTGGEKLFF. The CDR3 DNA reads as TGTGCCAGCAGCTCCGGGACAGGAGGCGAAAAACTGTTTTTT.